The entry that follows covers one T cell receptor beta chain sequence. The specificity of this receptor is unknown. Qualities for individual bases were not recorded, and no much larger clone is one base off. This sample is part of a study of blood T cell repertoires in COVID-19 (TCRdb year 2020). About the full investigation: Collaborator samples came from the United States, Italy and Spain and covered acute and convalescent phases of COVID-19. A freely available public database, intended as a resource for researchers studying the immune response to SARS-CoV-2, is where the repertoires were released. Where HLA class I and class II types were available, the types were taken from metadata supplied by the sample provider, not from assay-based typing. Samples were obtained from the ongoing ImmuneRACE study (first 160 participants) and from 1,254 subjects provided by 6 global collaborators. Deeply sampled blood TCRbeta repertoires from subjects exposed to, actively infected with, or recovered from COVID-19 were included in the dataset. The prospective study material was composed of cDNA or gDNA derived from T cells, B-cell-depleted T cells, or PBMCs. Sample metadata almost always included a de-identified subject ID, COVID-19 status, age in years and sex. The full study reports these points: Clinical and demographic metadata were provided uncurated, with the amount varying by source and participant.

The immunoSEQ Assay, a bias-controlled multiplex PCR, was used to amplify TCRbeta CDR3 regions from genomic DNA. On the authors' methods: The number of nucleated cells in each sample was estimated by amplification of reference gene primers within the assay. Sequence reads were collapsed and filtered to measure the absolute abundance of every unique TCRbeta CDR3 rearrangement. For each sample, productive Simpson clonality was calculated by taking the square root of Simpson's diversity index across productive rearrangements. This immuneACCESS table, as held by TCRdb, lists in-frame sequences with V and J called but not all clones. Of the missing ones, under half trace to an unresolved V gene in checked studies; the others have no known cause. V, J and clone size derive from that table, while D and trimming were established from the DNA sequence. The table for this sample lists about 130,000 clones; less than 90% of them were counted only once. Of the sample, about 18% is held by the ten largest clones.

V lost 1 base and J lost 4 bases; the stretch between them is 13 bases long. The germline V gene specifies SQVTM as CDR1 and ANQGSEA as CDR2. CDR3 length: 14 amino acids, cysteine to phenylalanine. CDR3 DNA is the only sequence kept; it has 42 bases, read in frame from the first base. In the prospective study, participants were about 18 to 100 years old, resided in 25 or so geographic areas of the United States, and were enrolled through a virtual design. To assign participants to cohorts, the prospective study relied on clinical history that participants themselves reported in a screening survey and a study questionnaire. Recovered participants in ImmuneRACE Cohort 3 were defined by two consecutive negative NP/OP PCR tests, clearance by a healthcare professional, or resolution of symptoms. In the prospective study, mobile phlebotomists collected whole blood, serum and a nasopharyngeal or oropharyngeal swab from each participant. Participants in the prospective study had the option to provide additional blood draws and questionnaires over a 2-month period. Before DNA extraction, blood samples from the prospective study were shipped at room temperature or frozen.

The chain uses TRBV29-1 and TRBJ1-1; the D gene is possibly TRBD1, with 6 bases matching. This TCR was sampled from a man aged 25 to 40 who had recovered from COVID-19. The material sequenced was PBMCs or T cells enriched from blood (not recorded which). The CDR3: CSVEADSWSTEAFF. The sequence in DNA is TGCAGCGTTGAAGCGGACAGTTGGAGCACTGAAGCTTTCTTT.